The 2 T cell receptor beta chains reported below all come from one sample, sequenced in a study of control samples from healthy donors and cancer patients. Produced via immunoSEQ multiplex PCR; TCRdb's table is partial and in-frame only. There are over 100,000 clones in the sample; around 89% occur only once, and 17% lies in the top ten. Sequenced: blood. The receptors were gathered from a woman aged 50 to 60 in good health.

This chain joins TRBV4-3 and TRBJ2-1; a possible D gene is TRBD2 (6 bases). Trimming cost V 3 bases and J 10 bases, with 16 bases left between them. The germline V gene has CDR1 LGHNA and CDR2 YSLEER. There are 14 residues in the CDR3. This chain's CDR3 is CASSQRTGVDEQFF. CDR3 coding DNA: TGCGCCAGCAGCCAGAGGACGGGAGTGGACGAGCAGTTCTTC.

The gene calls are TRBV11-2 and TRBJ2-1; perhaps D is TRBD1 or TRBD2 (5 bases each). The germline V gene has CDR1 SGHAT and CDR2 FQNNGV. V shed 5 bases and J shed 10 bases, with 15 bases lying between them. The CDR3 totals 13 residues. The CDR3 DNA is TGTGCCAGCAGCCCCCGGGGCCCCCCGGAGCAGTTCTTC. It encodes CASSPRGPPEQFF.